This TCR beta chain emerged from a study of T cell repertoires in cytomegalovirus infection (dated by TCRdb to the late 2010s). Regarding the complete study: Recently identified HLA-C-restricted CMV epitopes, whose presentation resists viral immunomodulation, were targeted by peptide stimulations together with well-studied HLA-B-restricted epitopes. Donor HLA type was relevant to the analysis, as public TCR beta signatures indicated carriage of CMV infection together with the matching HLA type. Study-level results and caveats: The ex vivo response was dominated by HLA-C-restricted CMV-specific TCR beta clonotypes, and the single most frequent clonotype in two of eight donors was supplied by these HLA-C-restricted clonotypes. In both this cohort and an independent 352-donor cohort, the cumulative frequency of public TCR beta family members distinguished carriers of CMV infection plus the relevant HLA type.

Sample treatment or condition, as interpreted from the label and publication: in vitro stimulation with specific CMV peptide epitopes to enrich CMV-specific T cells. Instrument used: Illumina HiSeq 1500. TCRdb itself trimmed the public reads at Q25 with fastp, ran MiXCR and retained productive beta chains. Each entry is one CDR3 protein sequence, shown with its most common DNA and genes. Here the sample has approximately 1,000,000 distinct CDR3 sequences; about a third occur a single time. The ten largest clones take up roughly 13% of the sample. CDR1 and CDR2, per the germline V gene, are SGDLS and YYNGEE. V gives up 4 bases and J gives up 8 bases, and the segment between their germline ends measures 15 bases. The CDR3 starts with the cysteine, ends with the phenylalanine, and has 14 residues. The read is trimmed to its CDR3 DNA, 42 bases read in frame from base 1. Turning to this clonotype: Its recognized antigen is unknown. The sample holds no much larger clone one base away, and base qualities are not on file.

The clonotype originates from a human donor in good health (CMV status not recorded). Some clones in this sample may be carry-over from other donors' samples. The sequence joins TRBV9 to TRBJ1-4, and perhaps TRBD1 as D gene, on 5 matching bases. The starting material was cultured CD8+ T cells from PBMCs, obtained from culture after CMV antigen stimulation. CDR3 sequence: CASSSPDTEEKLFF. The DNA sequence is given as TGTGCCAGCAGCTCCCCGGACACTGAAGAAAAACTGTTTTTT. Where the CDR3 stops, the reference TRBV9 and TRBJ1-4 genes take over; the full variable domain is DSGVTQTPKHLITATGQRVTLRCSPRSGDLSVYWYQQSLDQGLQFLIQYYNGEERAKGNILERFSAQQFPDLHSELNLSSLELGDSALYFCASSSPDTEEKLFFGSGTQLSVL.